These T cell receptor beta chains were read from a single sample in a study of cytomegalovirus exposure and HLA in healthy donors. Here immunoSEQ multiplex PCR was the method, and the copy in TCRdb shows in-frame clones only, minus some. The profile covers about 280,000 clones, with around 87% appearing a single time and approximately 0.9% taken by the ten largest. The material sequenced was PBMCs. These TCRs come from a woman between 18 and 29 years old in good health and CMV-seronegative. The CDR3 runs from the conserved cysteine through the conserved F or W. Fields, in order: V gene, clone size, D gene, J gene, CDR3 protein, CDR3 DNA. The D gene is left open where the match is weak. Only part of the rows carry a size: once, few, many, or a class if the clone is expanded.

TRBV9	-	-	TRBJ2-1	CASSPWESSYNEQFF	TGTGCCAGCAGCCCATGGGAGAGTTCCTACAATGAGCAGTTCTTC
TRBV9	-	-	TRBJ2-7	CASSALVGEEDEQYF	TGTGCCAGCAGCGCCCTCGTAGGGGAGGAGGACGAGCAGTACTTC
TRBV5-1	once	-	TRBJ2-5	CASTEVSDETQYF	TGCGCCAGCACGGAGGTCTCGGACGAGACCCAGTACTTC
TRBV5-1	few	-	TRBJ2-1	CASSLDLASEQFF	TGCGCCAGCAGCTTGGACCTAGCTTCTGAGCAGTTCTTC
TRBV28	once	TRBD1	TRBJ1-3	CASNLQGTGNTIYF	TGTGCCAGCAATTTACAGGGGACTGGAAACACCATATATTTT
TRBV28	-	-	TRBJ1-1	CASSLTYPGGHTEAFF	TGTGCCAGCAGTTTAACCTACCCCGGTGGTCACACTGAAGCTTTCTTT
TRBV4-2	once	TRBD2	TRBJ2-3	CASSQASGGSTDTQYF	TGTGCCAGCAGCCAGGCTAGCGGGGGCAGCACAGATACGCAGTATTTT
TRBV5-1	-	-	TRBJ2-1	CASSNGGLSYNEQFF	TGCGCCAGCAGCAACGGGGGACTCTCCTACAATGAGCAGTTCTTC
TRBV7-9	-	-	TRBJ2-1	CASSLMAGESSYNEQFF	TGTGCCAGCAGCTTAATGGCGGGCGAGAGCTCCTACAATGAGCAGTTCTTC
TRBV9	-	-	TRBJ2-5	CASSPTELTRETQYF	TGTGCCAGCAGCCCAACCGAACTAACCCGGGAGACCCAGTACTTC
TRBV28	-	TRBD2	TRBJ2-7	CASTSGSLSYEQYF	TGTGCCAGCACTAGCGGGAGTTTGTCCTACGAGCAGTACTTC
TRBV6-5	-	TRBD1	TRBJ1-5	CASSRNQDRAQPQHF	TGTGCCAGCAGTCGGAACCAGGACAGGGCGCAGCCCCAGCATTTT
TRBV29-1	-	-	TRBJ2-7	CSVSGTSRYEQYF	TGCAGCGTTTCGGGTACTAGCAGGTACGAGCAGTACTTC
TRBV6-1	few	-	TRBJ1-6	CAGTVGNSPLHF	TGTGCCGGCACTGTCGGGAATTCACCCCTCCACTTT
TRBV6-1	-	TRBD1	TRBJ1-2	CASSEAIGTGEGGYTF	TGTGCCAGCAGTGAAGCGATTGGGACAGGGGAGGGTGGCTACACCTTC
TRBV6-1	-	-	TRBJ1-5	CASSERRPNQPQHF	TGTGCCAGCAGTGAAAGGAGGCCCAATCAGCCCCAGCATTTT
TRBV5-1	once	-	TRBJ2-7	CASSLTGKGVSEQYF	TGCGCCAGCAGTTTAACAGGGAAAGGGGTATCCGAGCAGTACTTC
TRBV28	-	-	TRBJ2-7	CASRAGTLAYEQYF	TGTGCCAGCAGGGCCGGGACATTGGCCTACGAGCAGTACTTC
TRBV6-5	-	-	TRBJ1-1	CASSYWGGAFF	TGTGCCAGCAGTTACTGGGGGGGGGCTTTCTTT
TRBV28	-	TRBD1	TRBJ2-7	CASKGAGDRGYEQYF	TGTGCCAGCAAAGGAGCCGGTGACAGGGGCTACGAGCAGTACTTC
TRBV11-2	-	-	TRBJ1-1	CASSPGTPYDTEAFF	TGTGCCAGCAGCCCCGGGACACCTTATGACACTGAAGCTTTCTTT
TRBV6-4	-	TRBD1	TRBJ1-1	CASSGQGLNTEAFF	TGTGCCAGCAGCGGACAGGGGTTGAACACTGAAGCTTTCTTT
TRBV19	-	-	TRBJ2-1	CASAQDIYNEQFF	TGTGCCAGTGCTCAGGACATTTACAATGAGCAGTTCTTC
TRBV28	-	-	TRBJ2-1	CAGRREGEQFF	TGTGCCGGCCGGCGGGAAGGTGAGCAGTTCTTC
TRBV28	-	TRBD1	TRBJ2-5	CASSTLWGSLDREQRETQYF	TGTGCCAGCAGCACCCTGTGGGGAAGCTTAGACAGGGAGCAACGGGAGACCCAGTACTTC
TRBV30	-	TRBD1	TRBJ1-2	CAWGQAYYGYTF	TGTGCCTGGGGACAGGCGTACTATGGCTACACCTTC
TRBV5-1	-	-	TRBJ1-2	CASSLAPGSNYGYTF	TGCGCCAGCAGCTTGGCCCCGGGTTCCAACTATGGCTACACCTTC
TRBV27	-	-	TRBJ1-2	CASSLWGGPDRRYGYTF	TGTGCCAGCAGTTTATGGGGAGGGCCCGATCGCCGATATGGCTACACCTTC
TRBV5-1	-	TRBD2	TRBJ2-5	CASRRAGGPKTQYF	TGCGCCAGCAGGAGAGCGGGAGGGCCGAAGACCCAGTACTTC
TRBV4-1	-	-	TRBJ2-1	CASSQLLLAGTPNNEQFF	TGCGCCAGCAGCCAACTGCTGCTTGCGGGGACTCCCAACAATGAGCAGTTCTTC
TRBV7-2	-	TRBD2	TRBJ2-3	CASSNLAGGGTDTQYF	TGTGCCAGCAGCAACTTAGCGGGAGGGGGTACAGATACGCAGTATTTT
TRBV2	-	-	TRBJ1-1	CASSVGGAGAATEAFF	TGTGCCAGCAGTGTGGGAGGGGCGGGCGCGGCAACTGAAGCTTTCTTT
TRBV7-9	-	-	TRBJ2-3	CASSPEWTDTDTQYF	TGTGCCAGCAGCCCCGAATGGACAGACACAGATACGCAGTATTTT
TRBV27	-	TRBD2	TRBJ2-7	CASSPTSGSPYEQYF	TGTGCCAGCAGTCCAACTAGCGGGAGTCCCTACGAGCAGTACTTC
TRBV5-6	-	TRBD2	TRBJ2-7	CASSPGTRIYEQYF	TGTGCCAGCAGCCCAGGGACTAGAATCTACGAGCAGTACTTC
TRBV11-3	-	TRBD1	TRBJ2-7	CASSPGTGLHEQYF	TGTGCCAGCAGCCCCGGGACAGGTCTACACGAGCAGTACTTC
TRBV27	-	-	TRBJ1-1	CASRTGNTEAFF	TGTGCCAGCAGAACAGGGAACACTGAAGCTTTCTTT
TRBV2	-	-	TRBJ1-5	CASEGAENQPQHF	TGTGCCAGCGAAGGAGCAGAAAATCAGCCCCAGCATTTT
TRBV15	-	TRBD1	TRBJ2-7	CATSRVYQDRGLYF	TGTGCCACCAGCAGAGTTTACCAAGACAGGGGGCTCTACTTC
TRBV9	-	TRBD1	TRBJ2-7	CASSFRQGYEQYF	TGTGCCAGCAGCTTCCGACAGGGATACGAGCAGTACTTC
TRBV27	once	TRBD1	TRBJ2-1	CASSSDRSSYNEQFF	TGTGCCAGCAGCTCGGACAGGAGCTCCTACAATGAGCAGTTCTTC
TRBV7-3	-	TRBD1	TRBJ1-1	CASSWTGNTEAFF	TGTGCCAGCAGCTGGACAGGGAACACTGAAGCTTTCTTT
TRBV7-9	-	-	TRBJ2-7	CASSQGYYEQYF	TGTGCCAGCAGCCAGGGGTACTACGAGCAGTACTTC
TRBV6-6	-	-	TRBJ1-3	CASSGGWTGNTIYF	TGTGCCAGCAGTGGGGGGTGGACTGGAAACACCATATATTTT
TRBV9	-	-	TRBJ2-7	CASSVESFRSEQYF	TGTGCCAGCAGCGTAGAAAGTTTCAGAAGCGAGCAGTACTTC
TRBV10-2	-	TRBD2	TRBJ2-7	CASRFGRGDEQYF	TGCGCCAGCAGATTCGGGAGGGGGGACGAGCAGTACTTC
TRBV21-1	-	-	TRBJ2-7	CASSKVITSGSYEQYF	TGTGCCAGCAGCAAAGTTATCACTAGCGGTTCCTACGAGCAGTACTTC
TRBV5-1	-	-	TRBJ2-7	CASSLSGYHEQYF	TGCGCCAGCAGCTTGTCAGGGTACCACGAGCAGTACTTC
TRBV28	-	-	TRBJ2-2	CASSTPRGIRELFF	TGTGCCAGCTCAACCCCGAGGGGGATCAGGGAGCTGTTTTTT
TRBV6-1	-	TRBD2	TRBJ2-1	CASSAYLAGGPLSHEQFF	TGTGCCAGCAGTGCCTACCTAGCGGGAGGGCCTTTGAGCCATGAGCAGTTCTTC
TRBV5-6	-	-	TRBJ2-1	CASSPTWVGAFSSYNEQFF	TGTGCCAGCAGCCCTACTTGGGTGGGGGCCTTTAGCTCCTACAATGAGCAGTTCTTC
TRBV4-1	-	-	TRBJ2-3	CASSPQTAGPSTDTQYF	TGCGCCAGCAGCCCTCAGACAGCGGGCCCAAGCACAGATACGCAGTATTTT
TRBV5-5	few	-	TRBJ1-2	CASSSVTQVFHGYTF	TGTGCCAGCAGCTCCGTTACCCAGGTCTTTCATGGCTACACCTTC
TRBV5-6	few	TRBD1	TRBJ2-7	CASRRGQGTYEQYF	TGTGCCAGCCGTCGGGGACAGGGAACCTACGAGCAGTACTTC